This T cell receptor (beta chain) stems from a study of blood T cell repertoires in COVID-19. Study summary: Whether acute or convalescent, the COVID-19 samples came from the United States, Italy and Spain. The analysed material was cDNA or gDNA that came from T cells, B-cell-depleted T cells, or PBMCs.

V was shortened by 4 bases and J by 5 bases, with 15 bases between the two germline ends. Per the germline V gene, CDR1 is GTSNPN and CDR2 is SVGIG (reference sequence). This CDR3 contains 13 residues. Authors' methods: Quantification of nucleated cells was approximated via reference gene primer amplification. The data were produced by immunoSEQ multiplex PCR, yet TCRdb's version contains in-frame clones alone and is incomplete. From that table come the V and J calls and clone size; the DNA was used to work out D and trimming. The table records around 72,000 clones, around 90% of them present only once.

Sequencing was done on a sample of peripheral blood. This receptor was identified in a woman aged 45-65 years with acute or convalescent COVID-19. The V call is TRBV30, the J call TRBJ2-7, with a possible D match to TRBD1 (6 bases). The CDR3 loop reads CAWTPQGKDEQYF. CDR3 DNA sequence: TGTGCCTGGACCCCACAGGGAAAGGACGAGCAGTACTTC.